This TCR beta chain is from a study of T cell responses to AZD1222 COVID-19 vaccine. Across the study: Pooling of second doses given at about 4 or about 12 weeks was done. Regarding the study as a whole: White British people made up most donors, females outnumbered males, and clonal diversity was possibly underestimated.

V was pared by 3 bases and J by 2 bases, with 13 bases between. The CDR3 totals 15 residues. The germline gives CDR1 MDHEN, CDR2 SYDVKM. For this clone: The antigen remains unidentified.

The assay was immunoSEQ multiplex PCR, and TCRdb's table has in-frame clones only and misses some. The table includes over 120,000 clones, 80% to 90% detected once. This sequence originates from an adult in good health. Sequencing was performed on peripheral blood, taken on day 0 of AZD1222 vaccination. V gene TRBV28 combines with J gene TRBJ1-1; D perhaps matches TRBD1 (6 bases). The CDR3 here is CASSFPTGGNTEAFF. CDR3 in DNA: TGTGCCAGCAGTTTTCCGACAGGCGGAAACACTGAAGCTTTCTTT.